These 29 T cell receptor beta chains originate from one sample sequenced in a study of shared clonotypes between healthy human individuals. TCRdb's table, derived via immunoSEQ multiplex PCR, lists solely in-frame clones and lacks some. Found here are approximately 2.4 million clones, 90% to 96% of them singletons; the top ten hold 0.13%. The sequencing sample was made of naive CD4+ T cells sorted from blood. Subset meaning: CD45RA+ positively selected. The receptors shown here come from a man in his late teens or twenties in good health.

The rearrangement uses TRBV28 and TRBJ1-1; 7 bases map to TRBD1. Per the germline V gene, CDR1 is MDHEN and CDR2 is SYDVKM. The V segment lost 1 base and the J segment 0 bases; nucleotides outside the gene matches: 11. The CDR3 spans 18 residues. In DNA, the CDR3 is TGTGCCAGCAGTTTATCCGTACAGGGGTCGAGGATGAACACTGAAGCTTTCTTT. As protein: CASSLSVQGSRMNTEAFF.

The rearrangement joins TRBV4-3 to TRBJ1-1, with 7 bases lining up with TRBD1. V lost 3 bases to trimming and J lost 0 bases; unmatched junction nucleotides: 13. The CDR3 has 18 amino acids. Germline V gene data show CDR1 as LGHNA and CDR2 as YSLEER. The CDR3 loop reads CASSQAWDSRPMNTEAFF. For the CDR3, the DNA is TGCGCCAGCAGCCAGGCTTGGGACAGCCGGCCTATGAACACTGAAGCTTTCTTT.

The chain carries TRBV5-3 and TRBJ2-7; D remains ambiguous. TRBV5-3 is placed among ORFs of uncertain function. The CDR3 covers 15 residues. V lost 4 bases and J lost 6, with 20 bases in between. The CDR3 here is CARSPRLDGLREQYF. CDR3 sequence (DNA): TGTGCCAGAAGCCCAAGACTGGACGGCCTCCGCGAGCAGTACTTC.

The chain carries TRBV6-1 and TRBJ2-2; D unclear. The CDR3 consists of 13 residues. Germline values: CDR1 MNHNS, CDR2 SASEGT. Trimming removed 7 bases from V and 1 base from J, with 7 bases in between. CDR3 region: CASNQLNTGELFF. The CDR3 nucleotides read TGTGCCAGCAACCAGTTGAACACCGGGGAGCTGTTTTTT.

The chain joins TRBV6-5 to TRBJ2-7; 7 bases fit TRBD2. Trimming took 11 bases from V and 5 from J; bases not matched to a gene: 15. Germline V gives CDR1 MNHEY, CDR2 SVGAGI. The CDR3 is made up of 14 amino acids. CDR3 protein: CASHRRGEAHEQYF. The CDR3 DNA sequence: TGTGCCTCCCATCGTCGGGGGGAGGCCCACGAGCAGTACTTC.

Only one count was recorded for this clone. The chain uses TRBV11-2 and TRBJ2-7; no definite D call. Germline CDR1 is SGHAT and CDR2 is FQNNGV. V was shortened by 3 bases and J by 4 bases, with 13 bases between the two germline ends. The CDR3 covers 14 residues. In DNA form, the CDR3 reads TGTGCCAGCAGCTTGGCACCCCCTTCTTACGAGCAGTACTTC. This translates into CASSLAPPSYEQYF.

This sequence joins TRBV7-2 and TRBJ1-5; 7 bases map to TRBD1. CDR1 and CDR2 (germline): SGHTA, FQGNSA. The J segment lost 1 base and the V segment lost 5 bases, leaving 5 bases of the junction unmatched. CDR3 length equals 15 residues. CDR3 nucleotide sequence: TGTGCCAGCAGCCCAGGGGGTCGGAGCAATCAGCCCCAGCATTTT. Its translation: CASSPGGRSNQPQHF. Looking up the rest from reference TRBV7-2 and TRBJ1-5 gives the full variable domain: GAGVSQSPSNKVTEKGKDVELRCDPISGHTALYWYRQSLGQGLEFLIYFQGNSAPDKSGLPSDRFSAERTGGSVSTLTIQRTQQEDSAVYLCASSPGGRSNQPQHFGDGTRLSIL.

The V and J genes are TRBV5-1 and TRBJ2-5; D is perhaps TRBD1 (6 bases). Trimming shortened V by 3 bases and J by 5 bases, and 20 bases separated the two germline ends. The CDR3 runs to 16 residues. Germline V lookup: CDR1 SGHRS, CDR2 YFSETQ. CDR3 amino acids: CASSSTTGSGFETQYF. The CDR3 DNA reads TGCGCCAGCAGCTCGACCACAGGGTCCGGTTTCGAGACCCAGTACTTC.

This chain links TRBV20-1 with TRBJ2-3, with D unresolved. V was clipped by 6 bases and J by 5 bases, with 6 bases between them. This CDR3 region has 10 residues. The germline V gene encodes CDR1 DFQATT and CDR2 SNEGSKA (reference sequence). This CDR3 is CSAGEDTQYF. The CDR3 nucleotides are TGCAGTGCAGGCGAAGATACGCAGTATTTT.

CDR3 sequence (DNA): TGCGCCAGCAGCTCCGGGGGGGCGATGGTCACAGATACGCAGTATTTT. It encodes CASSSGGAMVTDTQYF. V usage is TRBV5-1 and J usage is TRBJ2-3, with 8 bases fitting TRBD2. The CDR3 runs to 16 residues. J was trimmed by 2 bases and V by 3 bases; bases with no gene match: 8. CDR1 and CDR2 from the germline V gene are SGHRS and YFSETQ.

The V call is TRBV30, the J call TRBJ2-4, with D possibly being TRBD1 (5 bases). The germline V gene has CDR1 GTSNPN and CDR2 SVGIG (reference sequence). V lost 8 bases and J lost 0, with 8 bases in between. This CDR3 spans 12 amino acids. The CDR3 DNA is TGTGCCGGGGCCGGAGCCAAAAACATTCAGTACTTC. It specifies CAGAGAKNIQYF.

The V and J genes are TRBV6-5 and TRBJ1-1; 7 bases align to TRBD1. CDR3 length: 13 residues. With 6 bases clipped from V and 0 bases from J, the junction kept 1 base outside the gene matches. Germline V gene lookup returns CDR1 MNHEY and CDR2 SVGAGI. Here the CDR3 DNA reads TGTGCCAGCAGGGACAGGATGAACACTGAAGCTTTCTTT. Translated, it gives CASRDRMNTEAFF.

Concerning this clone itself: This specimen includes other DNA sequences encoding the same CDR3. The genes are TRBV7-9 and TRBJ1-4, with unresolved D. The length of the CDR3 is 12 residues. The germline gives CDR1 SEHNR, CDR2 FQNEAQ (reference sequence). Trimming took 5 bases from V and 8 from J, leaving 9 bases between them. This chain's CDR3 is CASSREGEKLFF. CDR3 in DNA: TGTGCCAGCAGCCGGGAGGGAGAAAAACTGTTTTTT.

CDR3 nucleotide sequence: TGTGCCATCAGTGCCTCAGTGGCCGGGGAGCTGTTTTTT. This gives the protein CAISASVAGELFF. The J gene is TRBJ2-2, the V gene TRBV10-3; D unclear. Trimming removed 4 bases from V and 6 bases from J, with 9 bases in between. The CDR3 is 13 residues long. Germline V gene sequence: CDR1 ENHRY, CDR2 SYGVKD.

As for this clone: A read error may account for a junction end that differs from germline. V is TRBV7-7 and J is TRBJ2-5; no reliable D call. The length of the CDR3 is 14 residues. Germline loops: CDR1 SSHAT, CDR2 FNYEAQ (reference sequence). This chain's CDR3 is CASSLSKGRETQYF. The CDR3 nucleotides read TGTGCTAGCAGCTTATCGAAGGGTAGAGAGACCCAGTACTTC.

This clone was detected once. The chain uses TRBV10-2 and TRBJ2-7; maybe TRBD1 (6 bases). The CDR3 is 13 amino acids. The germline CDR1 and CDR2 sequences are WSHSY and SAAADI. V gave up 5 bases and J gave up 3 bases, with 11 bases separating them. As DNA, the CDR3 is TGCGCCAGCAGTCCCGGGGACATCTACGAGCAGTACTTC. Its protein product is CASSPGDIYEQYF.

The V and J genes are TRBV19 and TRBJ2-1; TRBD1 aligns across 8 bases. This CDR3 is built from 14 residues. Unmatched junction bases numbered 9, after V lost 4 bases and J lost 10 bases. CDR1 and CDR2 from the germline V gene are LNHDA and SQIVND (reference sequence). Here the CDR3 DNA reads TGTGCCAGTAGTAGTAGGGACAGGCGAGGGGAGCAGTTCTTC. The encoded protein is CASSSRDRRGEQFF.

This clone has only one observation. The V call is TRBV5-1, the J call TRBJ2-7; TRBD2 might be the D (5 bases). Germline lookup yields CDR1 SGHRS and CDR2 YFSETQ. Trimming stripped 2 bases from V and 3 bases from J, with 9 bases between. This CDR3 comprises 13 residues. In nucleotides, the CDR3 is TGCGCCAGCAGCTTTGGACTGAACTACGAGCAGTACTTC. This encodes CASSFGLNYEQYF.

The rearrangement joins TRBV5-6 to TRBJ2-7; no reliable D call. Germline CDR1 is SGHDT and CDR2 is YYEEEE. Trimming pared 4 bases from V and 5 bases from J, leaving 16 bases between. The CDR3 consists of 14 residues. The CDR3 DNA reads TGTGCCAGCAGCCCACTGACGGTCTACAACGAGCAGTACTTC. Encoded protein: CASSPLTVYNEQYF.

The chain employs TRBV14 and TRBJ2-7; unclear D gene. V gave up 6 bases and J gave up 2 bases, with 11 bases separating them. This CDR3 is 13 amino acids long. Germline V gene data show CDR1 as SGHDN and CDR2 as FVKESK. CDR3 loop: CASSVGLAYEQYF. The CDR3 DNA reads TGTGCCAGCAGTGTAGGGTTAGCCTACGAGCAGTACTTC. Variable domain in full (rest from reference TRBV14 and TRBJ2-7): EAGVTQFPSHSVIEKGQTVTLRCDPISGHDNLYWYRRVMGKEIKFLLHFVKESKQDESGMPNNRFLAERTGGTYSTLKVQPAELEDSGVYFCASSVGLAYEQYFGPGTRLTVT.

The CDR3 coding sequence is TGTGCCAGCAGCGTAGGAGAAGGGGCCGGAAACACCATATATTTT. Its protein product is CASSVGEGAGNTIYF. This chain links TRBV9 with TRBJ1-3, with a tentative D call TRBD1 (5 bases). From germline, CDR1 is SGDLS and CDR2 YYNGEE. Deletions cut 0 bases from V and 4 bases from J, with 11 bases between. The CDR3 is made up of 15 amino acids.

J is TRBJ2-3 and V is TRBV4-3; no firm D call. The CDR3 covers 14 residues. Germline V CDR1 and CDR2: LGHNA, YSLEER. The V gene lost 4 bases and the J gene lost 2 bases, with 10 bases spanning the gap. CDR3 DNA: TGCGCCAGCAGCCCCCGCGGAGACACAGATACGCAGTATTTT. Protein: CASSPRGDTDTQYF.

The CDR3 DNA reads as TGTGCCATTAGGGGAGGGCCCTCGTACGAGCAGTACTTC. Translating gives CAIRGGPSYEQYF. The chain combines TRBV10-3 with TRBJ2-7; 7 nucleotides match TRBD2. The CDR3 spans 13 residues. V dropped 9 bases and J dropped 4; count of bases not matched to a gene: 9. In germline, CDR1 is ENHRY, CDR2 SYGVKD.

Concerning this clone itself: This sample includes further DNA sequences coding for the same CDR3. This sequence joins TRBV18 and TRBJ1-6; the match to TRBD1 covers 8 bases. Per the germline V gene, CDR1 is KGHSH and CDR2 is LQKENI. Trimming cost V 3 bases and J 7 bases; bases outside gene matches: 2. The CDR3 length is 14 residues. The DNA for the CDR3 is TGTGCCAGCTCACCCGGACAGGGAAATTCACCCCTCCACTTT. This sequence encodes CASSPGQGNSPLHF.

The chain is built from TRBV7-8 and TRBJ2-1; the match to TRBD2 covers 14 bases. The CDR3 has 17 amino acids. After removal of 0 bases from V and 9 bases from J, the junction contained 7 bases not matched to a gene. The germline V gene has CDR1 SGHVS and CDR2 FQNEAQ. As DNA, the CDR3 is TGTGCCAGCAGCTTAGCGGGCGGGACTAGCGGGGGTGCTGAGCAGTTCTTC. This translates into CASSLAGGTSGGAEQFF.

The chain recombines TRBV10-3 with TRBJ2-7; 10 bases fit TRBD2. The germline V gene has CDR1 ENHRY and CDR2 SYGVKD. This CDR3 comprises 15 residues. Losses at the gene ends were 3 bases for V and 4 bases for J; bases not matched to a gene: 6. The CDR3 reads CAISDLASGSYEQYF. Written as DNA, the CDR3 is TGTGCCATCAGTGACCTGGCTAGCGGGAGTTACGAGCAGTACTTC.

This sequence joins TRBV14 and TRBJ2-2; 9 bases align to TRBD1. CDR1 and CDR2 from the germline V gene are SGHDN and FVKESK. This CDR3 comprises 15 residues. Trimming removed 4 bases from V and 12 bases from J; junction bases left unmatched: 12. CDR3 nucleotide sequence: TGTGCCAGCAGCCTTCGAGGGACAGGGAATTCGAAGCTGTTTTTT. Translating it yields CASSLRGTGNSKLFF.

This clone showed up just once. As DNA, the CDR3 is TGTGCCTGGAGTGTAGGGTATTTGGGATACAATGAGCAGTTCTTC. It yields the protein CAWSVGYLGYNEQFF. J is TRBJ2-1 and V is TRBV30; D uncertain. This CDR3 region has 15 residues. Germline assignment: CDR1 GTSNPN and CDR2 SVGIG (reference sequence). The V end lost 0 bases, the J end lost 4 bases, and 13 bases lay between the germline ends.

The chain joins TRBV19 to TRBJ2-1; 8 nucleotides line up with TRBD2. J was trimmed by 9 bases and V by 3 bases; bases with no gene match: 7. Germline lookup yields CDR1 LNHDA and CDR2 SQIVND (reference sequence). The CDR3 has 14 residues. The CDR3 DNA sequence: TGTGCCAGTAGTATCCAGACTAGCGACGGTGAGCAGTTCTTC. It translates to CASSIQTSDGEQFF.